Here is one T cell receptor beta chain with its context. Its antigen has not been determined. No much larger clonotype is one base removed from it; base qualities were not supplied. TCRbeta CDR3 regions were amplified from genomic DNA by means of the immunoSEQ Assay, a bias-controlled multiplex PCR. The original methods were these. Nucleated cell counts per sample were estimated from amplification of reference gene primers within the assay. To quantify the absolute abundance of each unique TCRbeta CDR3 rearrangement, sequence reads were collapsed and filtered. For each sample, productive Simpson clonality was calculated as the square root of Simpson's diversity index over productive rearrangements. Sourced from immuneACCESS, this table was stored by TCRdb with only in-frame sequences that have V and J called. A share of the clones is absent; for the studies checked, an unresolved V gene accounts for under half, and the remainder has no known explanation. Clone size and V and J calls were adopted from that table, with D and trimming inferred from the DNA. This sample is represented by under 110,000 clones; around 87% of them were singletons. Roughly 10% of the sample belongs to the ten largest clones.

Relative to germline, V is 1 base shorter and J is 11 bases shorter, with 10 bases between their ends. The CDR3, cysteine through phenylalanine, is 12 amino acids long. Here the CDR3 DNA is all that survives: 36 bases in frame from base 1. The entry originates in a study of blood T cell repertoires in COVID-19 (dated by TCRdb to about 2020). Describing the broader study: Samples covering the acute and convalescent phases of COVID-19 were provided by collaborators in the United States, Italy and Spain. The material from the prospective study consisted of cDNA or gDNA derived from T cells, B-cell-depleted T cells, or PBMCs. Deeply sampled blood TCRbeta repertoires from subjects exposed to, actively infected with, or recovered from COVID-19 were included in the dataset. A freely available public database, intended as a resource for researchers studying the immune response to SARS-CoV-2, is where the repertoires were released. Samples came from the ongoing ImmuneRACE study (first 160 participants) plus 1,254 subjects from 6 global collaborators. A de-identified subject ID, COVID-19 status, age in years and sex were almost always included in the sample metadata. Where HLA class I and class II types were available, the types were taken from metadata supplied by the sample provider, not from assay-based typing.

Summary of the overall study and its limitations: The amount of clinical and demographic metadata varied by source and participant and was provided uncurated.

Each collaborating institution followed its own protocols to collect whole blood in K2EDTA tubes. For TCRbeta analysis, collaborator samples were shipped as frozen whole blood, as isolated PBMCs, or as DNA extracted from either sample type. The chain is encoded by TRBV12-3 or TRBV12-4 joined to TRBJ2-3; no D segment can be confidently identified. The sequence was obtained from a woman in her 30s with acute or convalescent COVID-19. The sequencing input was peripheral blood. CDR3 region: CASSLGGFRQYF. The nucleotides read TGTGCCAGCAGTTTAGGAGGTTTCAGGCAGTATTTT.